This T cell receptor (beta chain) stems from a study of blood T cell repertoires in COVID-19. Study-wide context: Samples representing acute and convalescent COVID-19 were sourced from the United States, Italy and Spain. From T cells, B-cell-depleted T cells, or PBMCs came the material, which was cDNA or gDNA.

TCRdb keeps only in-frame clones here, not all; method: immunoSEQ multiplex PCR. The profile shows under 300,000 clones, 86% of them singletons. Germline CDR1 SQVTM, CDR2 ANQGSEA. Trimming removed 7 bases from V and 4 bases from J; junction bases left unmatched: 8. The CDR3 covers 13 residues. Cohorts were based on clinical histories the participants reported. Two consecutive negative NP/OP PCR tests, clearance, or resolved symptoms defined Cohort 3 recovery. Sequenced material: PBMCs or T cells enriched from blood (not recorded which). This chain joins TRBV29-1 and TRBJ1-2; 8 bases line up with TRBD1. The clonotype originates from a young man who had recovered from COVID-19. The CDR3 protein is CSAGTGDPYGYTF. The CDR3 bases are TGCAGCGCGGGGACAGGCGACCCCTATGGCTACACCTTC.